The TCR beta chain under discussion was sequenced for a study of blood T cell repertoires in COVID-19. The overall study: Acute and convalescent COVID-19 samples came from the United States, Italy and Spain. T cells, B-cell-depleted T cells, or PBMCs provided the cDNA or gDNA that served as material.

The CDR3 length is 16 residues. With 2 bases clipped from V and 2 bases from J, the junction kept 4 bases outside the gene matches. CDR1 and CDR2 from the germline V gene are SGHRS and YFSETQ. Methods used by the authors: The assay estimated nucleated cells by amplifying reference gene primers. Repertoires were generated with immunoSEQ multiplex PCR, while TCRdb's copy carries only in-frame clones and drops some. For V, J and clone size, that table is used; D and trimming come from the DNA. The data contain approximately 170,000 clones, about 85% of them singletons. The sequence was collected from a man between 25 and 39 years old with acute or convalescent COVID-19. The sample taken for sequencing was peripheral blood. The V gene is TRBV5-1, the J gene TRBJ2-3; 11 bases map to TRBD2. CDR3 sequence reads: CASSLIAGGSTDTQYF. DNA of the CDR3: TGCGCCAGCAGCTTAATAGCGGGAGGGTCCACAGATACGCAGTATTTT.